Reported below is one TCR beta chain. The target antigen is unknown. The data were taken from a study of cytomegalovirus exposure and HLA in healthy donors. This PCR relied on a set of 60 Vbeta primers and 13 Jbeta primers. Some clones are missing from TCRdb's copy, which holds only in-frame ones; the method was immunoSEQ multiplex PCR. The data contain about 180,000 clones, around 80% of them seen just once; the ten biggest clones take up approximately 1.3%. The CDR3 extends over 14 amino acids. CDR1 is KGHSH and CDR2 is LQKENI in the germline V gene. Deletions cut 0 bases from V and 2 bases from J, with 4 bases between. Whole-study results and caveats: In an earlier analysis, in 540 or so donors, most V segments appeared productive either ~87% or ~30% of the time.

The chain has TRBV18 and TRBJ1-4, with D unresolved. The sequencing sample was made of PBMCs. This clonotype was obtained from a girl under 18 in good health and CMV-seropositive. The DNA of the CDR3 is TGTGCCAGCTCACCACCGGGCACTAATGAAAAACTGTTTTTT. Encoded protein: CASSPPGTNEKLFF.